This TCR beta chain was sequenced for a study of tumor and adjacent non-tumor tissue in lung cancer. Study-wide background: Patients comprised 12 adenocarcinoma, a couple of squamous cell carcinoma and 1 small cell lung cancer. Findings of the study overall: In normal lung, the top 100 clones were significantly more dominant than in tumor. Tumor TCR diversity, when higher, was linked to shorter survival. Significantly higher TCR diversity was found in tumor than normal lung.

RNA was extracted from bulk tissue without any cell sorting. Distant lung tissue was collected more than 3 cm away from the tumor edge. Remarks on this clonotype: What it binds is unknown.

Germline V gives CDR1 SGHAT, CDR2 FQNNGV. There are 15 residues in the CDR3. The library came from three nested PCR rounds adapted from ARM-PCR protocols. TCRdb re-called the multiplex PCR reads with MiXCR, one entry per CDR3 protein. Here the sample spans tens of thousands of distinct CDR3 sequences, 76% being singletons. Sequencing was carried out using distant non-tumor lung tissue. This chain links TRBV11-2 with TRBJ2-5; 9 nucleotides align to TRBD1. The J call may be faulty, since TRBJ2-7 better matches the DNA end. The clonotype originates from a man aged 65-85 years with non-small cell lung cancer. The CDR3 nucleotides are TGTGCCAGCAGCTTAGACAGACAGGGGGCCTACGAGCAGTACTTC. This codes for CASSLDRQGAYEQYF.